These 8 T cell receptor beta chains came from one sample sequenced in a study of cytomegalovirus exposure and HLA in healthy donors. Clones were sequenced by immunoSEQ multiplex PCR, and TCRdb holds only the in-frame ones, with some missing. The table records hundreds of thousands of clones, 88% of them present only once. The specimen was PBMCs. All receptors come from a woman between 18 and 29 years old in good health and CMV-seronegative.

The chain has TRBV9 and TRBJ2-7, with TRBD2 matching over 7 bases. The J segment lost 4 bases and the V segment lost 0 bases, leaving 4 bases of the junction unmatched. CDR1 and CDR2 from the germline V gene are SGDLS and YYNGEE. There are 14 residues in the CDR3. The CDR3 DNA reads TGTGCCAGCAGCGTAGGGGAGGGAAGGTACGAGCAGTACTTC. Translated: CASSVGEGRYEQYF.

The chain couples TRBV18 to TRBJ2-7; 10 nucleotides line up with TRBD2. This CDR3 is built from 15 residues. CDR1 is KGHSH and CDR2 is LQKENI in the germline V gene. J lost 3 bases, V lost 3 bases, and 5 bases had no gene match. This CDR3 reads CASSPYGTSVYEQYF. The CDR3, as DNA: TGTGCCAGCTCACCTTACGGGACTAGCGTCTACGAGCAGTACTTC. The complete variable domain, with remaining parts taken from reference TRBV18 and TRBJ2-7, reads NAGVMQNPRHLVRRRGQEARLRCSPMKGHSHVYWYRQLPEEGLKFMVYLQKENIIDESGMPKERFSAEFPKEGPSILRIQQVVRGDSAAYFCASSPYGTSVYEQYFGPGTRLTVT.

The V call is TRBV5-4, the J call TRBJ1-2; D uncertain. V was pared by 3 bases and J by 7 bases, with 13 bases between. CDR3 length: 13 amino acids. CDR1 and CDR2 (germline): SGHNT, YYREEE (reference sequence). The CDR3 nucleotides read TGTGCCAGCAGCTCCAGTTTGCTTGGTGGCTACACCTTC. Residues: CASSSSLLGGYTF.

The chain couples TRBV6-5 to TRBJ2-7, with D perhaps TRBD1 (6 bases). The V gene's germline CDR1 is MNHEY and CDR2 SVGAGI. This CDR3 has 15 residues. The V end was cut by 2 bases, the J end by 7 bases, with 18 bases between. CDR3 DNA sequence: TGTGCCAGCAGTTACACGGACAGAGACTCGGGTGAGCAGTACTTC. Translating it yields CASSYTDRDSGEQYF.

The CDR3 region is CASSLTALNYGYTF. The CDR3 bases are TGTGCCAGCAGCTTGACTGCACTTAACTATGGCTACACCTTC. The chain carries TRBV5-4 and TRBJ1-2, with D unresolved. This CDR3 is 14 amino acids long. Germline loops: CDR1 SGHNT, CDR2 YYREEE (reference sequence). V was trimmed by 1 base and J by 1 base, leaving 8 bases between them.

The J gene is TRBJ2-4, the V gene TRBV25-1; 16 positions match TRBD2. Trimming removed 3 bases from V and 9 bases from J; junction bases left unmatched: 11. The CDR3 is 18 residues long. CDR1 is MGHDK and CDR2 is SYGVNS in the germline V gene. The CDR3 nucleotides read TGTGCCAGCAGTGAGCCCCCGGGACTAGCGGGAGGGGGAGTCATTCAGTACTTC. Its translation is CASSEPPGLAGGGVIQYF.

This clone came up once. The same CDR3 arises from other DNA sequences in this sample as well. The chain recombines TRBV2 with TRBJ2-5; TRBD1 matches 9 bases. CDR3 size: 14 residues. Germline loops: CDR1 SNHLY, CDR2 FYNNEI. J gave up 5 bases and V 5 bases, and 6 bases lay outside the gene matches. The CDR3 DNA sequence: TGTGCCAGCAGTCTACAGGGGGCTGGGGAGACCCAGTACTTC. This codes for CASSLQGAGETQYF. Combining the CDR3 with reference TRBV2 and TRBJ2-5 gives the whole variable domain EPEVTQTPSHQVTQMGQEVILRCVPISNHLYFYWYRQILGQKVEFLVSFYNNEISEKSEIFDDQFSVERPDGSNFTLKIRSTKLEDSAMYFCASSLQGAGETQYFGPGTRLLVL.

The CDR3 sequence is CASSFASAGGFYNEQFF. The CDR3 DNA reads as TGTGCCAGCAGCTTTGCTTCGGCGGGAGGGTTCTACAATGAGCAGTTCTTC. V gene TRBV13 combines with J gene TRBJ2-1; 9 positions agree with TRBD2. The ends lost 3 bases at V and 3 bases at J; junction bases unmatched: 9. This CDR3 spans 17 amino acids. Germline lookup yields CDR1 PRHDT and CDR2 FYEKMQ (reference sequence). The entire variable domain, with the rest obtained from reference TRBV13 and TRBJ2-1, is as follows: AAGVIQSPRHLIKEKRETATLKCYPIPRHDTVYWYQQGPGQDPQFLISFYEKMQSDKGSIPDRFSAQQFSDYHSELNMSSLELGDSALYFCASSFASAGGFYNEQFFGPGTRLTVL.